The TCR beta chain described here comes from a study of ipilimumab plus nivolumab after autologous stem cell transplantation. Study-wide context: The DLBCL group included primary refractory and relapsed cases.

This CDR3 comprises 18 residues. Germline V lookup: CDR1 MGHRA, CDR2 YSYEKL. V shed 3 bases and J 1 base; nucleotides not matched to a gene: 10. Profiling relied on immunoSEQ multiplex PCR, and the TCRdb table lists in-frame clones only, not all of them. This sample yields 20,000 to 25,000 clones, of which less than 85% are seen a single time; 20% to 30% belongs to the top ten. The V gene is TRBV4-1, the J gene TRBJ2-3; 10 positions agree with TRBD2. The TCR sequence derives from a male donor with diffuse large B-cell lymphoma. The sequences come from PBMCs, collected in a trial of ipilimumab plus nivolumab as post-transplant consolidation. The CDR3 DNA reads TGCGCCAGCAGCCAGACTAGGTCTAGCGGGGGTGGCACAGATACGCAGTATTTT. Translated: CASSQTRSSGGGTDTQYF.